The source of this T cell receptor (beta chain) is a study of cytomegalovirus exposure and HLA in healthy donors. Study-wide results and caveats: Most TCR sequences showed up rarely, but some public TCRs showed up in many donors. Association of a missense DCLRE1C variant with TCR beta V- and J-gene trimming was reported in a later analysis.

There are 12 residues in the CDR3. Germline V gene sequence: CDR1 SGHDT, CDR2 YYEEEE. The V end lost 4 bases, the J end lost 1 base, and 2 bases lay between the germline ends. The study ran its PCR with 60 Vbeta and 13 Jbeta primers. The protocol was immunoSEQ multiplex PCR, while the TCRdb copy is restricted to in-frame clones and leaves out a portion. The sample holds 110,000 to 150,000 clones; about 72% are singletons and the top ten take 2% to 2.5%. This clone was seen a few times. Its target is unknown. Sample: PBMCs. This clonotype originated in a man aged 35 to 55 in good health and CMV-seronegative. This chain connects TRBV5-6 to TRBJ2-2; D remains unclear. The CDR3 nucleotides read TGTGCCAGCAGCCAGAACACCGGGGAGCTGTTTTTT. It is translated as CASSQNTGELFF.